The present T cell receptor (beta chain) was sequenced within a study of blood T cell repertoires in COVID-19. Study background: Sources were T cells, B-cell-depleted T cells, or PBMCs; the material itself was cDNA or gDNA.

Libraries were prepared by immunoSEQ multiplex PCR; TCRdb keeps only in-frame clonotypes and omits some of them. The sample has 270,000 or so clones; around nine tenths are singletons. Trimming stripped 6 bases from V and 8 bases from J, with 17 bases between. The CDR3 is made up of 14 amino acids. Per the germline V gene, CDR1 is MDHEN and CDR2 is SYDVKM. The chain joins TRBV28 to TRBJ2-1; possibly TRBD2 for D (6 bases). Sequencing used peripheral blood. The clonotype comes from a woman aged 40 to 50 who had recovered from COVID-19. The CDR3 DNA reads as TGTGCCAGCAGGACTAGTTACCTACAATATGAGCAGTTCTTC. Residues: CASRTSYLQYEQFF.